This T cell receptor (beta chain) was observed in a study of T-cell reconstitution after alpha-beta-depleted transplantation in children. In the case of this clonotype: Compared with germline, one end of the junction differs, possibly owing to a read error.

Unique molecular identifiers were used in preparing the TCRbeta library. MiXCR, applied by TCRdb to the PCR reads, yields one record per CDR3 protein. The sample carries 300,000 or so distinct CDR3 sequences, 9.9% recorded once. This receptor was taken from a human donor who donated a stem cell graft to a child with SCID. The sequencing here drew on PBMCs from the stem cell graft donor, taken from the stem cell graft.

The CDR3 nucleotides read TGTGCCAGCAGCCAGGGACCTGAGCTAGACTTC. Its translation: CASSQGPELDF. The genes are TRBV7-9 and TRBJ2-7; either TRBD1 or TRBD2 may fit D (5 bases each). Germline V gene data show CDR1 as SEHNR and CDR2 as FQNEAQ (reference sequence). CDR3 length: 11 residues. Together with reference TRBV7-9 and TRBJ2-7, the CDR3 gives the full variable domain: DTGVSQNPRHKITKRGQNVTFRCDPISEHNRLYWYRQTLGQGPEFLTYFQNEAQLEKSRLLSDRFSAERPKGSFSTLEIQRTEQGDSAMYLCASSQGPELDFGPGTRLTVT.